The TCR beta chain described here comes from a study of T cell repertoires in cytomegalovirus infection. The overall study: Evidence of both CMV infection and a matching HLA type came from public TCR beta signatures.

The CDR3 sequence is 15 residues long. V lost 9 bases to trimming and J lost 3 bases, with 19 bases between them. Germline V lookup: CDR1 SGHTA, CDR2 FQGNSA. MiXCR, run by TCRdb on the reads, gives a single entry per CDR3 protein. This sample carries 450,000 to 650,000 distinct CDR3 sequences, around 27% of them seen once, and the ten largest clones take over 10%. The rearrangement uses TRBV7-2 and TRBJ2-3; D perhaps matches TRBD2 (5 bases). The sequence derives from a human donor in good health (CMV status not recorded). Some clones in this sample may be carry-over from other donors' samples. Input material: PBMCs. CDR3 protein: CASLDRGLNTDTQYF. CDR3 bases: TGTGCCAGTCTCGACCGAGGGTTAAATACAGATACGCAGTATTTT.